Listed here are 20 T cell receptor beta chains from one sample, sequenced in a study of blood T cells in healthy people across ages. A second PCR, run for about 7 to 11 cycles, used a sample-barcoded 5' primer plus a J-beta primer mix. One entry per CDR3 protein results from TCRdb running MiXCR on the 5' RACE reads. This table holds fewer than 900,000 distinct CDR3 sequences, about 42% found once. The sample was blood. Receptors were obtained from a woman aged 55 to 70 in good health.

A word on this clonotype: A much bigger clone sits one base away, suggesting this may be a read error. This chain uses TRBV12-3 or TRBV12-4 with TRBJ2-5; weak D call: TRBD1 (5 bases). The J call is in doubt because the DNA end fits TRBJ2-7 better. The CDR3 is 12 residues long. The CDR3 reads CASRFRDYEQYF. For the CDR3, the DNA is TGTGCCAGCAGGTTCAGGGACTACGAGCAGTACTTC.

The rearrangement links TRBV5-1 to TRBJ1-1; D gene unclear. Germline V CDR1 and CDR2: SGHRS, YFSETQ. The CDR3 totals 12 residues. Deletions cut 3 bases from V and 2 bases from J, with 5 bases between. The CDR3 region is CASSSHNTEAFF. The CDR3 DNA reads as TGCGCCAGCAGCTCGCATAACACTGAAGCTTTCTTT.

Remarks on this clonotype: A much larger clone lies a single base off, so this may be a read error. The chain has TRBV7-2 and TRBJ2-4; 8 nucleotides match TRBD1. With the DNA end fitting TRBJ2-7 better, the J assignment may be wrong. Per germline, CDR1 SGHTA and CDR2 FQGNSA. The CDR3 runs 14 residues. The CDR3: CASSSPGQENEQYF. The CDR3 bases are TGTGCCAGCAGCTCGCCGGGACAGGAGAACGAGCAGTACTTC.

CDR3 nucleotide sequence: TGTGCCAGCAGTGAAACCCAAGGACCGAACACTGAAGCTTTCTTT. The encoded protein is CASSETQGPNTEAFF. This chain connects TRBV6-1 to TRBJ1-1; D is undetermined. With 2 bases removed from V and 1 base from J, the gap between germline ends came to 11 bases. Per germline, CDR1 MNHNS and CDR2 SASEGT. The CDR3 extends over 15 amino acids.

This clonotype was detected only a few times. The chain links TRBV7-8 to TRBJ2-2; D is ambiguous. CDR1 and CDR2 from the germline V gene are SGHVS and FQNEAQ. CDR3 length: 15 residues. V lost 6 bases to trimming and J lost 8 bases, with 19 bases between them. CDR3 loop: CASRPSGPVAGELFF. The CDR3 nucleotides are TGTGCCAGCAGACCGTCCGGGCCGGTCGCGGGGGAGCTGTTTTTT.

The gene calls are TRBV4-1 and TRBJ2-7; TRBD1 matches 7 bases. Trimming at V came to 2 bases and at J to 0 bases, leaving 10 bases not matched to a gene. The CDR3 totals 17 residues. Germline V gene lookup returns CDR1 MGHRA and CDR2 YSYEKL. The CDR3 region has the DNA TGCGCCAGCAGCCAAAGTTCATGGGCAGGGGGCTCCTACGAGCAGTACTTC. Translating gives CASSQSSWAGGSYEQYF.

The rearrangement joins TRBV4-1 to TRBJ1-4; no reliable D call. Germline V gene data show CDR1 as MGHRA and CDR2 as YSYEKL. The CDR3 runs to 16 residues. With 0 bases removed from V and 4 bases from J, the gap between germline ends came to 12 bases. The CDR3 protein is CASSQDLGPRNEKLFF. DNA for the CDR3: TGCGCCAGCAGCCAAGATCTAGGACCGCGTAATGAAAAACTGTTTTTT.

This clonotype appeared a single time. V gene TRBV3-1 combines with J gene TRBJ2-3; 10 bases match TRBD2. Germline CDR1 is LGHDT and CDR2 is YNNKEL (reference sequence). This CDR3 has 15 amino acids. V was clipped by 2 bases and J by 4 bases; unmatched bases: 3. CDR3 nucleotides: TGTGCCAGCAGCCAAAAGCGGGGGGGAGCAGATACGCAGTATTTT. It yields the protein CASSQKRGGADTQYF.

Of note for this clonotype: This sequence may be a read error, since a much larger clone differs from it by one base. The V and J genes are TRBV29-1 and TRBJ2-1; weak D call: TRBD2 (6 bases). Germline loops: CDR1 SQVTM, CDR2 ANQGSEA. The CDR3 consists of 14 residues. The V gene lost 4 bases and the J gene lost 5 bases, with 15 bases spanning the gap. CDR3: CSVVRLASNNEQFF. In DNA form, the CDR3 reads TGCAGCGTTGTACGTCTAGCGAGTAACAATGAGCAGTTCTTC.

This clonotype was observed at least ten times. The chain couples TRBV15 to TRBJ2-3; D may be TRBD1 or TRBD2 (6 bases each). This CDR3 region has 19 residues. With 3 bases removed from V and 2 bases from J, the gap between germline ends came to 24 bases. Germline V gene data show CDR1 as LNHNV and CDR2 as YYDKDF (reference sequence). CDR3 sequence (DNA): TGTGCCACCAGCAGGGAGACTGGAGGGTCAAGGGGGGACACAGATACGCAGTATTTT. Translating gives CATSRETGGSRGDTDTQYF.

This clonotype was seen just once. The V gene is TRBV19, the J gene TRBJ2-4; TRBD2 is a possible D gene (5 bases). The CDR3 is 14 residues long. V was pared by 3 bases and J by 4 bases, with 10 bases between. Germline values: CDR1 LNHDA, CDR2 SQIVND (reference sequence). The CDR3 bases are TGTGCCAGTAGTATTGAACGGGGTAAAAACATTCAGTACTTC. It codes for CASSIERGKNIQYF.

The chain employs TRBV20-1 and TRBJ2-1; 11 bases match TRBD2. CDR3 size: 17 residues. CDR1 DFQATT and CDR2 SNEGSKA come from the germline V gene (reference sequence). Trimming took 6 bases from V and 7 from J; bases not matched to a gene: 17. The CDR3 region is CSALVVAGGPMRNEQFF. CDR3 nucleotide sequence: TGCAGTGCCCTCGTAGTAGCGGGAGGGCCTATGAGAAATGAGCAGTTCTTC.

This clonotype turned up a few times. V and J are TRBV20-1 and TRBJ2-7; D is unclear. Per germline, CDR1 DFQATT and CDR2 SNEGSKA (reference sequence). V was trimmed by 6 bases and J by 4 bases, leaving 10 bases between them. The CDR3 consists of 11 residues. CDR3 residues: CSAEESYEQYF. Written as DNA, the CDR3 is TGCAGTGCAGAGGAGAGTTACGAGCAGTACTTC.

This clonotype turned up a few times. This chain joins TRBV11-2 and TRBJ1-2; D remains unclear. The length of the CDR3 is 13 residues. In germline, CDR1 is SGHAT, CDR2 FQNNGV. The V and J ends lost 5 bases and 6 bases respectively, with 13 bases between them. CDR3 in DNA: TGTGCCAGCAGCAGCGATCGGTGGGATGGCTACACCTTC. Its protein is CASSSDRWDGYTF.

The V call is TRBV6-5, the J call TRBJ2-7; D tentatively fits TRBD1 or TRBD2 (5 bases each). This CDR3 has 14 amino acids. Trimming stripped 5 bases from V and 2 bases from J, with 13 bases between. Germline assignment: CDR1 MNHEY and CDR2 SVGAGI. CDR3 amino acids: CASSVQGSAYEQYF. The CDR3 nucleotides are TGTGCCAGCAGTGTCCAGGGTAGCGCCTACGAGCAGTACTTC.

The CDR3 DNA reads TGTGCCAGCAGCTTAAAGACTAGCGGGGCGGGCTACGAGCAGTACTTC. This translates into CASSLKTSGAGYEQYF. The rearrangement links TRBV7-8 to TRBJ2-7; 11 positions agree with TRBD2. V gave up 2 bases and J gave up 3 bases; unmatched junction bases: 6. CDR1 and CDR2 (germline): SGHVS, FQNEAQ. The CDR3 totals 16 residues.

This chain joins TRBV27 and TRBJ2-1; 8 bases line up with TRBD2. The J call may be incorrect, as the DNA end agrees better with TRBJ2-7. CDR1 is MNHEY, CDR2 SMNVEV, per germline (reference sequence). This CDR3 has 19 residues. In DNA, the CDR3 is TGTGCCAGCAGTTTACACCGGACTAGCCTACAAAGCTCCTACAATGAGCAGTACTTC. It is translated as CASSLHRTSLQSSYNEQYF.

This clonotype was counted a single time. This chain connects TRBV29-1 to TRBJ1-2; D is possibly TRBD1 (5 bases). The V and J ends lost 4 bases and 7 bases respectively, with 13 bases between them. Germline CDR1 is SQVTM and CDR2 is ANQGSEA. This CDR3 has 12 residues. Here the CDR3 reads CSVGPRVGGYTF. The CDR3 bases are TGCAGCGTTGGACCCAGGGTGGGTGGCTACACCTTC.

The gene calls are TRBV7-3 and TRBJ2-5, with D tentatively TRBD1 (9 bases). Trimming stripped 6 bases from V and 11 bases from J, with 25 bases between. The length of the CDR3 is 15 residues. The germline V gene has CDR1 SGHTA and CDR2 FQGTGA. The CDR3 reads CASRPGGTGQDEQYF. The CDR3, as DNA: TGTGCCAGCAGACCGGGGGGGACAGGGCAGGATGAGCAGTACTTC.

The CDR3 DNA sequence: TGTGCCAGCACCTTGGGCGACTATCCCTACGAGCAGTACTTC. Its protein is CASTLGDYPYEQYF. The gene calls are TRBV7-9 and TRBJ2-7; tentatively, D is TRBD2 (5 bases). Trimming pared 7 bases from V and 2 bases from J, leaving 15 bases between. The CDR3 is 14 residues long. Germline CDR1 and CDR2: SEHNR and FQNEAQ (reference sequence).